This T cell receptor beta chain was identified during a study of T cell responses to AZD1222 COVID-19 vaccine. Broader study findings: Most donors were white British and more were female, and clonal diversity was possibly underestimated. Targeting of unmutated variant regions was reportedly seen in nearly half of spike-specific TCRs.

Assay used: immunoSEQ multiplex PCR; TCRdb lists only in-frame clones, some missing. The sample lists about 170,000 clones, around nine tenths occurring once. About this clone itself: Its antigen is unidentified.

Trimming stripped 0 bases from V and 8 bases from J, with 12 bases between. The CDR3 extends over 14 amino acids. From germline, CDR1 is SGDLS and CDR2 YYNGEE. This TCR was sampled from an adult in good health. The sequencing here drew on peripheral blood, taken on day 0 of AZD1222 vaccination. This rearrangement joins TRBV9 to TRBJ2-1, with D unresolved. The CDR3 coding sequence is TGTGCCAGCAGCGTAGAGGGTAGCCTCGATGAGCAGTTCTTC. Protein: CASSVEGSLDEQFF.